The clone carrying this T cell receptor beta chain has just a few counts. Its specificity is not known. The sample comes from a study of cytomegalovirus exposure and HLA in healthy donors. Study background: HLA-typed donors were the source of around 87 million unique TCRs, which an early data release held.

Study results and limitations: When analyzed later, a missense DCLRE1C variant was found to be linked to TCR beta V- and J-gene trimming.

This CDR3 has 13 residues. V was shortened by 4 bases and J by 4 bases, with 11 bases between the two germline ends. In germline, CDR1 is MNHNS, CDR2 SASEGT. PCR primers comprised 60 Vbeta and 13 Jbeta primers. Generated by immunoSEQ multiplex PCR, the TCRdb table keeps only in-frame clones and is missing some. In the table there are about 200,000 clones, 75% to 90% of which are singletons. Sequenced input: PBMCs. The chain recombines TRBV6-1 with TRBJ2-7, with a possible D match to TRBD2 (6 bases). The clonotype comes from a woman aged 30 to 39 in good health and CMV-seronegative. The CDR3, as DNA: TGTGCCAGCAGTGGGGGACTGCCATACGAGCAGTACTTC. Amino acid sequence: CASSGGLPYEQYF.